The subject of this entry is one T cell receptor (beta chain). This record comes from a study of blood T cell repertoires in COVID-19. Using immunoSEQ multiplex PCR, the repertoire was profiled, and TCRdb retains in-frame clones only, with some absent. The sample yields some 250,000 clones, approximately 86% seen once. This CDR3 region has 15 residues. Germline CDR1 and CDR2: SGHAT and FQNNGV. The V gene lost 3 bases and the J gene lost 1 base, with 11 bases spanning the gap. This receptor was identified in a man aged 55-75 years who had recovered from COVID-19. Sequencing was done on a sample of peripheral blood. The V and J genes are TRBV11-2 and TRBJ2-3; tentatively, D is TRBD2 (6 bases). For the CDR3, the DNA is TGTGCCAGCAGCTTTAGGAGGGGCGGCACAGATACGCAGTATTTT. Translating it yields CASSFRRGGTDTQYF.